The 17 T cell receptor beta chains given below trace back to one sample, sequenced in a study of tumor-infiltrating lymphocytes in primary liver carcinoma. TCR beta cDNA was made from roughly 450 ng total RNA with a constant-region primer. Three rounds of nested multiplex PCR with slightly modified ARM-PCR produced TCR beta libraries. Use of TRBV1-TRBV30 forward primers with a C-beta reverse primer characterized the first two PCR rounds, which lasted about 10 cycles each. Using its own MiXCR run on the multiplex PCR reads, TCRdb lists one record per CDR3 protein. The sample includes 22,000 or so distinct CDR3 sequences, around 84% of them seen just once. Co-extracted RNA and DNA came from approximately 20-30 mg of unsorted bulk tissue. The sample comprised liver tumor tissue from sampling region 2. The sample's subset: tumor region T2, inferior pole. Receptor source: a woman in her 30s with primary liver carcinoma and hepatitis B virus infection.

About this clonotype: At one end the junction does not follow the germline gene, possibly because of a read error. J is TRBJ2-1 and V is TRBV11-2; TRBD2 aligns across 8 bases. This CDR3 has 14 residues. CDR1 SGHAT and CDR2 FQNNGV come from the germline V gene. In nucleotides, the CDR3 is TGTGCCAGCTGCCTCTTAGCGGGAAAGGGTGAGCAACTCTTC. This sequence encodes CASCLLAGKGEQLF.

This clonotype came up a few times. This sequence may be a read error, since a much larger clone differs from it by one base. The chain joins TRBV6-5 to TRBJ1-2; the D is unclear. CDR1 and CDR2 from the germline V gene are MNHEY and SVGAGI. The length of the CDR3 is 12 residues. This chain's CDR3 is CASSSGGYDYTF. CDR3 in DNA: TGTGCCAGCAGTTCGGGCGGCTATGACTACACCTTC.

V and J are TRBV13 and TRBJ2-3; the D gene is possibly TRBD2 (6 bases). Trimming stripped 7 bases from V and 7 bases from J, with 18 bases between. Per germline, CDR1 PRHDT and CDR2 FYEKMQ (reference sequence). CDR3 length equals 14 residues. The CDR3 DNA follows: TGTGCCAGCATGGGCGGACCGGAGGGCAATACGCAGTATTTT. This gives the protein CASMGGPEGNTQYF.

This CDR3 reads CASSSEGNDNEQFF. CDR3 DNA: TGTGCCAGCAGCTCTGAGGGGAATGACAATGAGCAGTTCTTC. The chain has TRBV7-9 and TRBJ2-1; possibly TRBD1 or TRBD2 for D (5 bases each). Trimming shortened V by 4 bases and J by 5 bases, and 12 bases separated the two germline ends. Germline V CDR1 and CDR2: SEHNR, FQNEAQ (reference sequence). The CDR3 contains 14 residues.

A note on this clonotype: In this CDR3 the conserved last residue, phenylalanine or tryptophan, is missing, so a read error is likely. The limits of the CDR3 on the DNA are not certain, so only TCRdb's listed CDR3 is given. The chain recombines TRBV4-2 with TRBJ2-7; the table gives TRBD2 as D, unverified against the DNA. Per the germline V gene, CDR1 is LGHNA and CDR2 is YNFKEQ. With termini counted, the CDR3 has 14 amino acids. CDR3 in amino acids: CANSLGPYVYEQYL.

About this clonotype itself: As the CDR3 is not closed by the conserved phenylalanine or tryptophan, this likely results from a read error. The genes are TRBV7-9 and TRBJ1-1; 8 nucleotides align to TRBD1. With V trimmed by 6 bases and J by 4 bases, 4 bases remained unmatched. The CDR3 loop spans 13 amino acids. CDR1 is SEHNR and CDR2 is FQNEAQ in the germline V gene (reference sequence). CDR3 DNA sequence: TGTGCCAGCAGATTCGGACAGGGCACTGAAGCTTTCATT. Translating it yields CASRFGQGTEAFI.

To note about this clonotype: A much more abundant neighbour one base away suggests this may be a read error. Lacking the conserved final phenylalanine or tryptophan, this CDR3 likely reflects a read error. This sequence joins TRBV29-1 and TRBJ2-3; D uncertain. Germline V gives CDR1 SQVTM, CDR2 ANQGSEA. Trimming removed 3 bases at V and 1 base at J, with 11 bases between. This CDR3 region has 14 residues. CDR3 in DNA: TGCAGCGTTGATGCCCGAGGTCGCACAGATACGCAGTATATT. Translation: CSVDARGRTDTQYI.

As regards this clonotype: It is likely a read error, because the conserved phenylalanine at the end of the CDR3 is missing. This chain uses TRBV4-3 with TRBJ2-3; 12 bases are shared with TRBD2. The CDR3 is 18 residues long. V shed 0 bases, J shed 11 bases, and the junction held 15 bases outside the gene matches. Germline V lookup: CDR1 LGHNA, CDR2 YSLEER. DNA for the CDR3: TGCGCCAGCAGCCAAGAAGGTCTAGCGGGAGGGCCAACAGTTATGCAGTATTTG. Amino acids: CASSQEGLAGGPTVMQYL.

This clonotype was found once. Mismatch with germline at one junction end may stem from a read error. The gene calls are TRBV11-2 and TRBJ1-1, with TRBD1 matching 8 bases. The CDR3 has 14 residues. Germline CDR1 SGHAT, CDR2 FQNNGV. In DNA, the CDR3 is TGTGCCAGCAGATATACAGGGGGGAGGGCTGGAACTTTCTTC. Its protein is CASRYTGGRAGTFF.

Note on this clonotype: The CDR3 ends on some other residue instead of the conserved phenylalanine or tryptophan, so this is likely a read error. This chain connects TRBV11-2 to TRBJ1-1; TRBD1 matches at 12 bases. Germline loops: CDR1 SGHAT, CDR2 FQNNGV. CDR3 length: 20 amino acids. In DNA form, the CDR3 reads TGTGCCAGCAGCGCTCGGGACAGGGGGCGCGAGAGGTGGAGTAACACTGTAGCTTTCTCT. This gives the protein CASSARDRGRERWSNTVAFS.

On this clonotype: A read error may be the cause here, since a much bigger clone is one base away. The chain carries TRBV9 and TRBJ2-1; no definite D call. This CDR3 is 16 amino acids long. Germline V gene lookup returns CDR1 SGDLS and CDR2 YYNGEE. Written as DNA, the CDR3 is TGTGCCAGCAGCGTAGCCCGAGGAGTTGGGCTCAATGGGCAGTTCTTC. Protein: CASSVARGVGLNGQFF.

The chain carries TRBV5-4 and TRBJ2-3, with D possibly TRBD1 on 5 matching bases. The CDR3 sequence is 17 residues long. The germline CDR1 and CDR2 sequences are SGHNT and YYREEE (reference sequence). CDR3 amino acids: CAGSVDGHPPPADTQYF. CDR3 in DNA: TGTGCGGGCAGCGTAGACGGACACCCTCCACCCGCAGATACGCAGTATTTT. The whole variable domain, filled in from reference TRBV5-4 and TRBJ2-3, reads ETGVTQSPTHLIKTRGQQVTLRCSSQSGHNTVSWYQQALGQGPQFIFQYYREEENGRGNFPPRFSGLQFPNYSSELNVNALELDDSALYLCAGSVDGHPPPADTQYFGPGTRLTVL.

Comment on this clonotype: The junction shows a germline mismatch at one end, possibly a read error. The rearrangement uses TRBV6-5 and TRBJ1-2, with D possibly TRBD1 on 5 matching bases. Germline V gene data show CDR1 as MNHEY and CDR2 as SVGAGI. CDR3 length equals 14 residues. In DNA, the CDR3 is TGTGCCAGCGGTTATAACGGTCAGGGTAGCGGCTACACCTTC. Protein sequence: CASGYNGQGSGYTF.

Notes on this clonotype: One end of the junction does not line up with germline, which may come from a read error. The chain recombines TRBV5-1 with TRBJ2-7; 10 nucleotides line up with TRBD2. This CDR3 has 15 amino acids. Germline loops: CDR1 SGHRS, CDR2 YFSETQ. The CDR3 sequence is CASSLTSGDTYELYF. As DNA, the CDR3 is TGCGCCAGCAGCCTTACTAGCGGGGATACGTACGAGCTGTACTTC.

With regard to this clonotype: A read error may account for a junction end that differs from germline. The chain combines TRBV6-5 with TRBJ1-4; the D is unclear. The V gene's germline CDR1 is MNHEY and CDR2 SVGAGI. CDR3 length: 16 amino acids. CDR3 coding DNA: TGTGCCAGCAGTTACTCACGGGGTGCAACTAATGTAAAACTGTTTTTT. Its translation: CASSYSRGATNVKLFF.

The sample holds one count of this clonotype. The genes are TRBV29-1 and TRBJ2-1; tentative D call: TRBD2 (6 bases). CDR3 length equals 14 residues. Looked up from germline, CDR1 is SQVTM and CDR2 is ANQGSEA. The ends were cut back, 7 bases at V and 6 bases at J, with 19 bases in the middle. CDR3 protein: CSDAAGSVVNEQFF. As DNA, the CDR3 is TGCAGCGACGCTGCCGGGAGCGTAGTCAATGAGCAGTTCTTC.

With regard to this clonotype: A junction end diverges from the germline sequence, so it may reflect a read error. The rearrangement joins TRBV6-5 to TRBJ2-2; either TRBD1 or TRBD2 may fit D (5 bases each). Germline V lookup: CDR1 MNHEY, CDR2 SVGAGI. The CDR3 is 16 residues long. CDR3 in DNA: TGTGCTAGTAGTTACTTGGGACCCGTGAACACCGGGGACCTGTTTTTT. It is translated as CASSYLGPVNTGDLFF.